A selection of T cell receptor beta chains follows, all from one sample in a study of shared clonotypes between healthy human individuals. Libraries were prepared by immunoSEQ multiplex PCR; TCRdb keeps only in-frame clonotypes and omits some of them. There are about 2.4 million clones in the sample; approximately 93% occur only once, and 0.35% to 0.45% lies in the top ten. Sequencing was carried out using naive CD4+ T cells from PBMCs. Receptors were obtained from a man aged 18 to 30 in good health. Some clones in this sample may be carry-over from other donors' samples. CDR3s include the opening cysteine and the closing phenylalanine or tryptophan. Fields, in order: clone size, V gene, D gene, J gene, CDR3 DNA, CDR3 protein. D genes are given only for firm matches. Size values are once, few and many counts, or a class for expanded clones, and some rows have none.

clone size: once
V gene: TRBV6-6
D gene: .
J gene: TRBJ1-3
CDR3 DNA: TGTGCCAGCAGCCATCCCAGCTCTGGAAACACCATATATTTT
CDR3 protein: CASSHPSSGNTIYF

clone size: .
V gene: TRBV2
D gene: TRBD1
J gene: TRBJ2-3
CDR3 DNA: TGTGCCAGCACCGGGACAGGGTTTAAGGATACGCAGTATTTT
CDR3 protein: CASTGTGFKDTQYF

clone size: .
V gene: TRBV5-1
D gene: .
J gene: TRBJ2-1
CDR3 DNA: TGCGCCAGCAGCGAGGGAAGCTTGAACAACAATGAGCAGTTCTTC
CDR3 protein: CASSEGSLNNNEQFF

clone size: .
V gene: TRBV18
D gene: .
J gene: TRBJ1-2
CDR3 DNA: TGTGCCAGCTCACCAATGGGGGCGCCTGGCTACACCTTC
CDR3 protein: CASSPMGAPGYTF

clone size: .
V gene: TRBV7-2
D gene: TRBD2
J gene: TRBJ2-3
CDR3 DNA: TGTGCCAGCAGCATAGGACTAGCGGGGACCCTCACAGATACGCAGTATTTT
CDR3 protein: CASSIGLAGTLTDTQYF

clone size: .
V gene: TRBV5-4
D gene: TRBD2
J gene: TRBJ2-2
CDR3 DNA: TGTGCCAGCAGATCGGGACTAGCGGTTAACACCGGGGAGCTGTTTTTT
CDR3 protein: CASRSGLAVNTGELFF

clone size: .
V gene: TRBV15
D gene: .
J gene: TRBJ1-1
CDR3 DNA: TGTGCCACCAGCAGAGGAGAAACCATGAACACTGAAGCTTTCTTT
CDR3 protein: CATSRGETMNTEAFF

clone size: .
V gene: TRBV18
D gene: .
J gene: TRBJ1-2
CDR3 DNA: TGTGCCAGCTCACCTGACAGGACTGTATCTGGCTACACCTTC
CDR3 protein: CASSPDRTVSGYTF

clone size: .
V gene: TRBV9
D gene: .
J gene: TRBJ1-1
CDR3 DNA: TGTGCCAGCAGCGTGGATTCGGTTACTTTGGGCACTGAAGCTTTCTTT
CDR3 protein: CASSVDSVTLGTEAFF

clone size: .
V gene: TRBV4-1
D gene: .
J gene: TRBJ2-4
CDR3 DNA: TGCGCCAGCAGCCAGCCAACGGCGGGGCTAGCCAAAAACATTCAGTACTTC
CDR3 protein: CASSQPTAGLAKNIQYF

clone size: .
V gene: TRBV5-4
D gene: TRBD1
J gene: TRBJ2-1
CDR3 DNA: TGTGCCAGCAGCAGGACGGACAGGGCCAACAATGAGCAGTTCTTC
CDR3 protein: CASSRTDRANNEQFF

clone size: .
V gene: TRBV5-1
D gene: TRBD1
J gene: TRBJ1-2
CDR3 DNA: TGCGCCAGCAGCTCGGGGACAGGGGGTTTTGGCTACACCTTC
CDR3 protein: CASSSGTGGFGYTF

clone size: .
V gene: TRBV7-9
D gene: TRBD2
J gene: TRBJ2-5
CDR3 DNA: TGTGCCAGCAGCTTCGCGGGAGTAGTAGAGACCCAGTACTTC
CDR3 protein: CASSFAGVVETQYF

clone size: .
V gene: TRBV19
D gene: .
J gene: TRBJ1-1
CDR3 DNA: TGTGCCAGTAGTAGCCCGGGGGGTATGAACACTGAAGCTTTCTTT
CDR3 protein: CASSSPGGMNTEAFF

clone size: .
V gene: TRBV11-2
D gene: .
J gene: TRBJ2-7
CDR3 DNA: TGTGCCAGCAGCGACCAGGTTAAGGGCGAGCAGTACTTC
CDR3 protein: CASSDQVKGEQYF

clone size: .
V gene: TRBV28
D gene: .
J gene: TRBJ1-2
CDR3 DNA: TGTGCCAGCAGAACCCGGAGCTATGGCTACACCTTC
CDR3 protein: CASRTRSYGYTF

clone size: .
V gene: TRBV5-1
D gene: .
J gene: TRBJ1-2
CDR3 DNA: TGCGCCAGCAGACAGGGACCGACTAACTATGGCTACACCTTC
CDR3 protein: CASRQGPTNYGYTF

clone size: .
V gene: TRBV10-1
D gene: .
J gene: TRBJ1-4
CDR3 DNA: TGCGCCAGCAGTGAGACCAGGGCAGCAACTAATGAAAAACTGTTTTTT
CDR3 protein: CASSETRAATNEKLFF

clone size: .
V gene: TRBV4-1
D gene: .
J gene: TRBJ2-7
CDR3 DNA: TGCGCCAGCAGCCAAGATCGAGGCTACGAGCAGTACTTC
CDR3 protein: CASSQDRGYEQYF

clone size: .
V gene: TRBV10-2
D gene: TRBD2
J gene: TRBJ2-2
CDR3 DNA: TGCGCCAGCAGCGATCAGCGGGAGAAAATCGGGGAGCTGTTTTTT
CDR3 protein: CASSDQREKIGELFF

clone size: .
V gene: TRBV27
D gene: TRBD1
J gene: TRBJ1-1
CDR3 DNA: TGTGCCAGCAGTTGGGACAGATACATGAACACTGAAGCTTTCTTT
CDR3 protein: CASSWDRYMNTEAFF

clone size: .
V gene: TRBV15
D gene: .
J gene: TRBJ1-5
CDR3 DNA: TGTGCCACCAGCAGGGACAGAGTCAATCAGCCCCAGCATTTT
CDR3 protein: CATSRDRVNQPQHF

clone size: once
V gene: TRBV6-5
D gene: .
J gene: TRBJ1-1
CDR3 DNA: TGTGCCAGCAGTTACTCGATAGGGGTCCTTATAAAGGCGGCTTTCTTT
CDR3 protein: CASSYSIGVLIKAAFF

clone size: .
V gene: TRBV5-1
D gene: TRBD2
J gene: TRBJ2-7
CDR3 DNA: TGCGCCAGCAGACCCCTAGCGGGAGGCTACGAGCAGTACTTC
CDR3 protein: CASRPLAGGYEQYF

clone size: .
V gene: TRBV5-1
D gene: .
J gene: TRBJ2-4
CDR3 DNA: TGCGCCAGCAGCTTGGTCGCTGGGACCAAAAACATTCAGTACTTC
CDR3 protein: CASSLVAGTKNIQYF

clone size: .
V gene: TRBV28
D gene: .
J gene: TRBJ1-4
CDR3 DNA: TGTGCCAGCAGTTTTTTCTCAATGAGGGCCAATGAAAAACTGTTTTTT
CDR3 protein: CASSFFSMRANEKLFF

clone size: .
V gene: TRBV9
D gene: .
J gene: TRBJ2-7
CDR3 DNA: TGTGCCAGCAGCGTAGGGTGGGGAGTCTCCTACGAGCAGTACTTC
CDR3 protein: CASSVGWGVSYEQYF

clone size: many
V gene: TRBV5-1
D gene: .
J gene: TRBJ2-3
CDR3 DNA: TGCGCCAGCAGCTTCACAGATACGCAGTATTTT
CDR3 protein: CASSFTDTQYF

clone size: .
V gene: TRBV5-1
D gene: TRBD2
J gene: TRBJ2-3
CDR3 DNA: TGCGCCAGCAGCCCGATTTTGGCGGGAGAATTAGATACGCAGTATTTT
CDR3 protein: CASSPILAGELDTQYF

clone size: .
V gene: TRBV2
D gene: TRBD1
J gene: TRBJ1-2
CDR3 DNA: TGTGCCAGCAGCGAACAGGGGCCCAAGTATGGCTACACCTTC
CDR3 protein: CASSEQGPKYGYTF

clone size: .
V gene: TRBV11-2
D gene: .
J gene: TRBJ1-1
CDR3 DNA: TGTGCCAGCAGCTCGAATCCTACGAACAGGGTGGCTTTCTTT
CDR3 protein: CASSSNPTNRVAFF

clone size: .
V gene: TRBV6-1
D gene: .
J gene: TRBJ1-5
CDR3 DNA: TGTGCCAGCAGTAACAGTAGGCAGCCCCAGCATTTT
CDR3 protein: CASSNSRQPQHF

clone size: .
V gene: TRBV6-5
D gene: TRBD1
J gene: TRBJ1-2
CDR3 DNA: TGTGCCAGCAGTTACGGACAGGGTCCCTATGGCTACACCTTC
CDR3 protein: CASSYGQGPYGYTF

clone size: .
V gene: TRBV7-3
D gene: .
J gene: TRBJ2-1
CDR3 DNA: TGTGCCAGCAGCTCGGGGAACGTCGCCTACAATGAGCAGTTCTTC
CDR3 protein: CASSSGNVAYNEQFF

clone size: few
V gene: TRBV19
D gene: .
J gene: TRBJ1-5
CDR3 DNA: TGTGCCAGTAGTATAGCACCCGGGGACGGCATCAATCAGCCCCAGCATTTT
CDR3 protein: CASSIAPGDGINQPQHF

clone size: .
V gene: TRBV30
D gene: .
J gene: TRBJ2-2
CDR3 DNA: TGTGCCTGGAGTGTAACACTGAACACCGGGGAGCTGTTTTTT
CDR3 protein: CAWSVTLNTGELFF

clone size: .
V gene: TRBV11-2
D gene: .
J gene: TRBJ2-7
CDR3 DNA: TGTGCCAGCAGCCCCCGCGTCGGGGCTTACGAGCAGTACTTC
CDR3 protein: CASSPRVGAYEQYF